One and the same sample provided the 7 T cell receptor beta chains below, sequenced in a study of long-term antiretroviral therapy in people with HIV. Survey level was the resolution at which the v3.0 immunoSEQ assay ran. Here immunoSEQ multiplex PCR was the method, and the copy in TCRdb shows in-frame clones only, minus some. The data hold fewer than 20,000 clones, with approximately 79% observed a single time. Sequencing was performed on unsorted PBMCs, taken at the start of antiretroviral therapy. Receptor source: a man younger than 40 with HIV.

The chain employs TRBV19 and TRBJ1-5; possibly TRBD1 for D (6 bases). Trimming removed 2 bases from V and 5 bases from J, with 19 bases in between. The CDR3 covers 17 residues. Germline V gene sequence: CDR1 LNHDA, CDR2 SQIVND (reference sequence). CDR3 coding DNA: TGTGCCAGTAGTATAAAAGAGGTGGGCAGGGGCTATCAGCCCCAGCATTTT. Protein product: CASSIKEVGRGYQPQHF.

This chain uses TRBV4-3 with TRBJ2-7; D gene unclear. The CDR3 contains 15 residues. V was clipped by 5 bases and J by 0 bases, with 14 bases between them. Germline assignment: CDR1 LGHNA and CDR2 YSLEER. The CDR3 reads CASSEANSVSYEQYF. Written as DNA, the CDR3 is TGCGCCAGCAGCGAGGCCAACAGTGTCTCCTACGAGCAGTACTTC.

V usage is TRBV6-5 and J usage is TRBJ1-4; D perhaps matches TRBD1 (6 bases). V was cut by 6 bases and J by 0 bases, with 8 bases left in between. The CDR3 extends over 14 amino acids. The germline CDR1 and CDR2 sequences are MNHEY and SVGAGI. The CDR3 DNA reads as TGTGCCAGCAGCGCAGGGGCAACTAATGAAAAACTGTTTTTT. This gives the protein CASSAGATNEKLFF.

This rearrangement joins TRBV4-2 to TRBJ2-1, with TRBD1 matching over 12 bases. CDR1 LGHNA and CDR2 YNFKEQ come from the germline V gene. This CDR3 spans 15 amino acids. J was trimmed by 5 bases and V by 7 bases; bases with no gene match: 6. Written as DNA, the CDR3 is TGTGCCAGCAAACCGGGACAGGGGGCGGACAATGAGCAGTTCTTC. Translation gives CASKPGQGADNEQFF.

This sequence joins TRBV6-6 and TRBJ2-7; D is ambiguous. Germline CDR1 MNHNY, CDR2 SVGAGI (reference sequence). Deletions cut 3 bases from V and 6 bases from J, with 15 bases between. The CDR3 is made up of 14 amino acids. As DNA, the CDR3 is TGTGCCAGCAGTTATGACTCCTACTACACCGAGCAGTACTTC. As protein: CASSYDSYYTEQYF.

This clone was observed a few times. The chain links TRBV7-2 to TRBJ2-1, with a tentative D call TRBD2 (5 bases). The V and J ends lost 6 bases and 5 bases respectively, with 20 bases between them. This CDR3 has 16 amino acids. Germline loops: CDR1 SGHTA, CDR2 FQGNSA. CDR3 in DNA: TGTGCCAGCAGTTCAAGAGAAGCGGTTCTACACAATGAGCAGTTCTTC. Protein product: CASSSREAVLHNEQFF.

The chain couples TRBV30 to TRBJ1-5; a possible D gene is TRBD1 (6 bases). V lost 5 bases and J lost 4, with 12 bases in between. From germline, CDR1 is GTSNPN and CDR2 SVGIG (reference sequence). The CDR3 consists of 13 residues. CDR3 sequence (DNA): TGTGCCTGGGGTGCAGGGGTTAATCAGCCCCAGCATTTT. Translating it yields CAWGAGVNQPQHF.